This T cell receptor beta chain was captured in a study of identical twins. Findings and limits, study-wide: The more abundant beta clonotypes in cord blood had fewer insertions, and memory repertoires did not show this. Invariant MAIT and iNKT cells are populations that could partly confound zero-insertion analyses.

The V and J ends lost 5 bases and 0 bases respectively, with 3 bases between them. Germline loops: CDR1 SQVTM, CDR2 ANQGSEA. The CDR3 is 11 residues long. This clonotype was seen ten or more times. Its antigen is unknown. A universal primer site was added by template switching, and unique molecular identifiers were carried by the cDNA. Each CDR3 protein is one row after TCRdb ran MiXCR on the 5' RACE reads. Of some 710,000 distinct CDR3 sequences listed, 6% to 6.5% are singletons. This chain connects TRBV29-1 to TRBJ2-3; D not certain. This receptor was obtained from a young man in good health. Source material: naive T cells sorted from blood. In DNA form, the CDR3 reads TGCAGCGTTACTAGCACAGATACGCAGTATTTT. Its translation: CSVTSTDTQYF.